This is a list of T cell receptor beta chains from one sample in a study of cytomegalovirus exposure and HLA in healthy donors. Assay: immunoSEQ multiplex PCR; the TCRdb copy retains only in-frame clones and omits some. The sample consists of some 190,000 clones, 81% of them appearing once. Sequenced sample: PBMCs. These receptors were collected from a man younger than 30 in good health and CMV-seronegative. Both conserved end residues are part of each CDR3. Each record gives: clone size, V gene, J gene, D gene, CDR3 length, CDR3 protein, CDR3 DNA. D genes are given only for firm matches. Where a row states a size, it is once, few, many or the class of an expanded clone; other rows omit it.

clone_size: -
v_call: TRBV14
j_call: TRBJ2-7
d_call: TRBD1
cdr3_length: 16
cdr3_aa: CASSHTPGTDRYEQYF
cdr3_nt: TGTGCCAGCAGCCACACACCCGGGACAGATCGTTACGAGCAGTACTTC

clone_size: -
v_call: TRBV6-6
j_call: TRBJ2-7
d_call: TRBD1
cdr3_length: 15
cdr3_aa: CASALRNRGHYEQYF
cdr3_nt: TGTGCCAGCGCCTTACGGAACAGGGGGCACTACGAGCAGTACTTC

clone_size: -
v_call: TRBV18
j_call: TRBJ2-3
d_call: TRBD2
cdr3_length: 17
cdr3_aa: CASSPGTSGSHADTQYF
cdr3_nt: TGTGCCAGCTCACCTGGGACTAGCGGTTCCCACGCAGATACGCAGTATTTT

clone_size: -
v_call: TRBV21-1
j_call: TRBJ2-4
d_call: -
cdr3_length: 16
cdr3_aa: CASSKLGACGYDIQYF
cdr3_nt: TGTGCCAGCAGCAAGTTGGGAGCCTGTGGGTACGACATTCAGTACTTC

clone_size: -
v_call: TRBV11-2
j_call: TRBJ2-7
d_call: TRBD1
cdr3_length: 14
cdr3_aa: CASSLTGTVYEQYF
cdr3_nt: TGTGCCAGCAGCTTAACCGGGACAGTGTACGAGCAGTACTTC

clone_size: -
v_call: TRBV9
j_call: TRBJ2-2
d_call: TRBD1
cdr3_length: 15
cdr3_aa: CASSFRGQGAGELFF
cdr3_nt: TGTGCCAGCAGCTTCAGGGGACAGGGGGCCGGGGAGCTGTTTTTT

clone_size: -
v_call: TRBV9
j_call: TRBJ2-5
d_call: -
cdr3_length: 13
cdr3_aa: CASSVDEGGTQYF
cdr3_nt: TGTGCCAGCAGCGTAGATGAAGGGGGGACCCAGTACTTC

clone_size: -
v_call: TRBV2
j_call: TRBJ2-6
d_call: -
cdr3_length: 13
cdr3_aa: CASSGVGANVLTF
cdr3_nt: TGTGCCAGCAGTGGAGTTGGGGCCAACGTCCTGACTTTC

clone_size: -
v_call: TRBV11-2
j_call: TRBJ1-1
d_call: -
cdr3_length: 14
cdr3_aa: CASSSQGANTEAFF
cdr3_nt: TGTGCCAGCAGCTCACAAGGGGCCAACACTGAAGCTTTCTTT

clone_size: -
v_call: TRBV5-1
j_call: TRBJ1-6
d_call: TRBD1
cdr3_length: 16
cdr3_aa: CASSFYLYRGNSPLHF
cdr3_nt: TGCGCCAGCAGCTTTTATCTCTACAGGGGAAATTCACCCCTCCACTTT

clone_size: -
v_call: TRBV6-6
j_call: TRBJ2-1
d_call: TRBD2
cdr3_length: 15
cdr3_aa: CASSIRASGGGEQFF
cdr3_nt: TGTGCCAGCAGTATCCGCGCTAGCGGGGGTGGTGAGCAGTTCTTC

clone_size: few
v_call: TRBV5-1
j_call: TRBJ2-3
d_call: -
cdr3_length: 12
cdr3_aa: CASSLTRDTQYF
cdr3_nt: TGCGCCAGCAGCCTAACTAGGGATACGCAGTATTTT

clone_size: -
v_call: TRBV21-1
j_call: TRBJ1-2
d_call: -
cdr3_length: 15
cdr3_aa: CASSARDSPNYGYTF
cdr3_nt: TGTGCCAGCAGCGCCCGGGACAGCCCTAACTATGGCTACACCTTC

clone_size: -
v_call: TRBV7-7
j_call: TRBJ2-3
d_call: -
cdr3_length: 14
cdr3_aa: CASSPTGSTDTQYF
cdr3_nt: TGTGCTAGCAGCCCGACGGGGTCCACAGATACGCAGTATTTT

clone_size: -
v_call: TRBV7-8
j_call: TRBJ2-7
d_call: -
cdr3_length: 14
cdr3_aa: CASSLHRVWYEQYF
cdr3_nt: TGTGCCAGCAGCTTACACAGGGTATGGTACGAGCAGTACTTC

clone_size: few
v_call: TRBV4-3
j_call: TRBJ1-3
d_call: TRBD1
cdr3_length: 16
cdr3_aa: CASSPRTGGITDTIYF
cdr3_nt: TGCGCCAGCAGCCCACGGACAGGGGGCATAACGGACACCATATATTTT